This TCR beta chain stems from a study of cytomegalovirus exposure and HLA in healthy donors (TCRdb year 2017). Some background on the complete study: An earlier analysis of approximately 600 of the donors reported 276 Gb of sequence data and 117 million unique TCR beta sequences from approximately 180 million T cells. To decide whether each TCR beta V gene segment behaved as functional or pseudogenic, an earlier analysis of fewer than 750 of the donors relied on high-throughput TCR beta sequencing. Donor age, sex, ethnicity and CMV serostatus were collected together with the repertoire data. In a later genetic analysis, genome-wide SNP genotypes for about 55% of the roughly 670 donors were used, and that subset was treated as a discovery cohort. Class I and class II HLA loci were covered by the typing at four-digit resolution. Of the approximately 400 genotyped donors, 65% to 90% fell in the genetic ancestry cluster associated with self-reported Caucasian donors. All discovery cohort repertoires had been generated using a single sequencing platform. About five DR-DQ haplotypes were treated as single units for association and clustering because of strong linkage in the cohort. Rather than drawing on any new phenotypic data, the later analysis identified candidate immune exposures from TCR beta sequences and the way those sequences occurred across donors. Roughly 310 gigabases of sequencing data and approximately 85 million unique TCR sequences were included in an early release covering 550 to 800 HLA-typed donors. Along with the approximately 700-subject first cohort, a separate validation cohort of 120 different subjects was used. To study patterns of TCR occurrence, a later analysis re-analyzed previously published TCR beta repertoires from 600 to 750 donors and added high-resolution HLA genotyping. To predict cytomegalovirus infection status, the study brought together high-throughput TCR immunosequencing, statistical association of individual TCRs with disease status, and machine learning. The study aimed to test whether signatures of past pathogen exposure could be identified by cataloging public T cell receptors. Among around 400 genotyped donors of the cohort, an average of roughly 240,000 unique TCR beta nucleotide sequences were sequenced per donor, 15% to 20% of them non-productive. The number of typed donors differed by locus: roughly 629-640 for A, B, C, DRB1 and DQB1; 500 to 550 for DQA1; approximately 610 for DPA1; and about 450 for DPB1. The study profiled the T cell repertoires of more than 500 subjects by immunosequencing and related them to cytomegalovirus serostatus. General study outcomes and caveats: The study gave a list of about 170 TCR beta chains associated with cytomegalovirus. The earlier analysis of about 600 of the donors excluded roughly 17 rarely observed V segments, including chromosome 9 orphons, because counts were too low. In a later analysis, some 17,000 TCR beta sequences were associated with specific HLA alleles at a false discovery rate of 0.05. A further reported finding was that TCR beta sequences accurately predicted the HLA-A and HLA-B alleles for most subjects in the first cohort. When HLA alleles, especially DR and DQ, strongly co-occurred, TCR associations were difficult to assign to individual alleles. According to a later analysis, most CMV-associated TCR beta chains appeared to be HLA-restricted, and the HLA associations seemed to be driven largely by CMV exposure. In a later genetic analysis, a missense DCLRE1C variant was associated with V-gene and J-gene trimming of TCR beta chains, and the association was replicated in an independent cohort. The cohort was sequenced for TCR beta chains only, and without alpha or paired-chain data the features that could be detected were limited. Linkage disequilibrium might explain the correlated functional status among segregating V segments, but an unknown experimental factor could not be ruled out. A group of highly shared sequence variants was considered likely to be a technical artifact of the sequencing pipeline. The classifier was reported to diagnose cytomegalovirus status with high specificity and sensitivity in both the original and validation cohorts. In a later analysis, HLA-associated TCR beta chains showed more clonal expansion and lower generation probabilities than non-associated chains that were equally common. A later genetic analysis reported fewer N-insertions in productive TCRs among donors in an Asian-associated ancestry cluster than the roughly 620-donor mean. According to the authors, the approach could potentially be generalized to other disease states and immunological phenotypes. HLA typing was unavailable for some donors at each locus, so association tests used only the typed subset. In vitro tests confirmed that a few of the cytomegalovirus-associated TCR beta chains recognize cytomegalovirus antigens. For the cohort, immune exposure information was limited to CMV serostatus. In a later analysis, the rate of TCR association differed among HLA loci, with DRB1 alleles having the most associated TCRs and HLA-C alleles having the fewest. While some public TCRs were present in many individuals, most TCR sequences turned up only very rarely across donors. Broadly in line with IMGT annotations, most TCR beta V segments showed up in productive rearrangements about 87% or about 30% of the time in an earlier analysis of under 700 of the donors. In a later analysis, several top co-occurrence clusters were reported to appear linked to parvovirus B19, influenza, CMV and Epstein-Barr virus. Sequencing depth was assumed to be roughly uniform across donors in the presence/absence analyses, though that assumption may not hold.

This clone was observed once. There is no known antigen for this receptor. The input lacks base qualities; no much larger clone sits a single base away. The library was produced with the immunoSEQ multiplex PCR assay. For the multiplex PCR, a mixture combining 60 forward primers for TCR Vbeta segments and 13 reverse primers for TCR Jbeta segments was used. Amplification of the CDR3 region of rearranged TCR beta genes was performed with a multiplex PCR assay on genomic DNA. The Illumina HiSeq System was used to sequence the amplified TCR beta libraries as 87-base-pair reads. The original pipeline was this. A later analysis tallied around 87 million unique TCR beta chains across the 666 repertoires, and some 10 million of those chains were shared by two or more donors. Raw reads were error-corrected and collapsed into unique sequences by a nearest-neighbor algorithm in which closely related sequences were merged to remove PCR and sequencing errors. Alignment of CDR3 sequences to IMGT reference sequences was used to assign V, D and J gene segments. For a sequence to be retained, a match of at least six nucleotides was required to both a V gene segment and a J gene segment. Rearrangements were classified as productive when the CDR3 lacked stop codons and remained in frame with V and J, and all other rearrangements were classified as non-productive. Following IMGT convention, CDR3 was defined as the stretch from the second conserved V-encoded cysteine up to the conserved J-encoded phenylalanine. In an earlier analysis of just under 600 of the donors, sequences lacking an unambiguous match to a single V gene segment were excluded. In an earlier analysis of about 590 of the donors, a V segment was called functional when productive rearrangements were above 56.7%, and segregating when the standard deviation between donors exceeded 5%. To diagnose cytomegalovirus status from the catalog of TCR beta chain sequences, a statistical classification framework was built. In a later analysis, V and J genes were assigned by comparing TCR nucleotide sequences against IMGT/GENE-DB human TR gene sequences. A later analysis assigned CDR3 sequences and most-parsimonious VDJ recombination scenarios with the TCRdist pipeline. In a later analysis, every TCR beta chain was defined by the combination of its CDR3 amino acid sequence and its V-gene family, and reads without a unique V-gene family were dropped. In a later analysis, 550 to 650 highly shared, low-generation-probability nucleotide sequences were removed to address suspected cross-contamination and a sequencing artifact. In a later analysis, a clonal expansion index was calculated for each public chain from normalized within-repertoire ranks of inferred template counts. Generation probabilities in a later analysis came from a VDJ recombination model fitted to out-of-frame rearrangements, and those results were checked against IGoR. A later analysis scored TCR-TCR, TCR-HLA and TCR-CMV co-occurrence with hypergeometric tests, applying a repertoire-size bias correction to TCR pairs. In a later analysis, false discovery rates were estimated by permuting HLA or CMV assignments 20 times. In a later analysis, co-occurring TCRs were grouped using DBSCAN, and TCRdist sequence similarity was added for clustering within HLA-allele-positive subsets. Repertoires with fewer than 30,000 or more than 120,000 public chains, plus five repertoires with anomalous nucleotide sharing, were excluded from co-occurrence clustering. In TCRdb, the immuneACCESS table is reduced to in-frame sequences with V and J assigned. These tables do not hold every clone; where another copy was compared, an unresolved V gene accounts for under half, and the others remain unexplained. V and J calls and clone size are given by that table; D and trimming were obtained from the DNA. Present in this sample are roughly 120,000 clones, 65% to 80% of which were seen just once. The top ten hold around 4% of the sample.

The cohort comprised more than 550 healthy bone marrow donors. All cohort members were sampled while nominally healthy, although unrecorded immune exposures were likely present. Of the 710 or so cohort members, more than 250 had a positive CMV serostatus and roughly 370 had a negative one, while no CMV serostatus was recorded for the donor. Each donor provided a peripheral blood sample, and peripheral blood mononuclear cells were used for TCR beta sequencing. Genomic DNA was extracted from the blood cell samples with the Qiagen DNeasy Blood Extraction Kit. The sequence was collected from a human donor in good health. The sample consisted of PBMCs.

The CDR3 reads as follows: CASSFFDRANTEAFF. In nucleotides, the sequence is TGTGCCAGCAGTTTTTTCGACAGGGCCAACACTGAAGCTTTCTTT. The V gene is TRBV5-4 and the J gene is TRBJ1-1; 7 bases in the junction line up with TRBD1. Reading the germline V gene (reference sequence) gives CDR1 SGHNT and CDR2 YYREEE. V is cut back by 5 bases and J by 2 bases, with 9 bases in the junction unmatched. Including cysteine and phenylalanine, the CDR3 has 15 amino acids. The read is trimmed to its CDR3 DNA, 45 bases read in frame from base 1.